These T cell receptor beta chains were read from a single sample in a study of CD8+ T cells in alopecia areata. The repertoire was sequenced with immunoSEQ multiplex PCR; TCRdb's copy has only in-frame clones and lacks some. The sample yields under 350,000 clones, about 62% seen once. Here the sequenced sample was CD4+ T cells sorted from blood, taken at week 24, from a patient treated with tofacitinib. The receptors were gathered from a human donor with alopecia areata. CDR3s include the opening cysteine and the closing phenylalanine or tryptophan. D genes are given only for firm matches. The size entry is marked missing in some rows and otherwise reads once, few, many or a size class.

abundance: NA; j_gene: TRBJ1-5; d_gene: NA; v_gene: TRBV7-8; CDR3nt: TGTGCCAGCAGCTCTAGGGCATTAGGCAATCAGCCCCAGCATTTT; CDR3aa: CASSSRALGNQPQHF
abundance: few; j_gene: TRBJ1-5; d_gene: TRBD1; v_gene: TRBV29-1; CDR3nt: TGCAGCGTCGGCCAGGGGGGTCAGCCCCAGCATTTT; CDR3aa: CSVGQGGQPQHF
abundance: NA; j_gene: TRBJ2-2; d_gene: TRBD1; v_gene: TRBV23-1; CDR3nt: TGCGCCAGCAGTCAATCGGAGGGACAGGGAGGTTTGAACACCGGGGAGCTGTTTTTT; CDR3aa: CASSQSEGQGGLNTGELFF
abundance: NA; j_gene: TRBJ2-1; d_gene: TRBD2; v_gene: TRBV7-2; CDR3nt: TGTGCCAGCAGCGTCAGACTAGCGGGGGGAGACAATGAGCAGTTCTTC; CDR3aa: CASSVRLAGGDNEQFF
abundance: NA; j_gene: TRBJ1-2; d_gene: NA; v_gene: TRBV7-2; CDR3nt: TGTGCCAGCAGCTTTTCCGAGTTTAACTATGGCTACACCTTC; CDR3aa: CASSFSEFNYGYTF
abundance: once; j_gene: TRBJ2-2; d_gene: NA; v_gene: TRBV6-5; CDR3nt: TGTGCCAGCAGTTACTCAGCAGATAACACCGGGGAGCTGTTTTTT; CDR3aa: CASSYSADNTGELFF
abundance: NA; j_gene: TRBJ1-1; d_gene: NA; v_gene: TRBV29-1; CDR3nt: TGCAGCGTCGACAGAAAGAACACTGAAGCTTTCTTT; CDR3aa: CSVDRKNTEAFF
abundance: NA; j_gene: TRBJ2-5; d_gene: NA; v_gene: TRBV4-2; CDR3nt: TGTGCCAGCAGCCGCACACAAGAGACCCAGTACTTC; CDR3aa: CASSRTQETQYF
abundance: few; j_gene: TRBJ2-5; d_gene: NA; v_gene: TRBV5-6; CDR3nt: TGTGCCAGCAGAGGGGGGATCATGGAGACCCAGTACTTC; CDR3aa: CASRGGIMETQYF
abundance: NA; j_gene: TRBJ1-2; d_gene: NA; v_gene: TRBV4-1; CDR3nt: TGCGCCAGCAGCCCCCTCCCTGGGGAAACTTATGGCTACACCTTC; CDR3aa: CASSPLPGETYGYTF
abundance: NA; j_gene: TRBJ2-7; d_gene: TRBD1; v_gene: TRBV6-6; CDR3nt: TGTGCCAGCAGTTTGAACCCGGGACAGGGGAACGAGCAGTACTTC; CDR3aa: CASSLNPGQGNEQYF
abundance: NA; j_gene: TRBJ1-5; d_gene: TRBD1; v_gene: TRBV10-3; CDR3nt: TGTGCCATCAGTGAGTCGCAAGGACAGGGCCATCAGCCCCAGCATTTT; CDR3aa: CAISESQGQGHQPQHF
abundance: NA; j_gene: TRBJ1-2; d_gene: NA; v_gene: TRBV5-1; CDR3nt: TGCGCCAGCAGCGAGGGGACCTATGGCTACACCTTC; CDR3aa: CASSEGTYGYTF
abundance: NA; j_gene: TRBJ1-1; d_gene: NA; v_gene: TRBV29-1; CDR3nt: TGCAGCGTTGATACAGGGATGGGGAACACTGAAGCTTTCTTT; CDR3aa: CSVDTGMGNTEAFF
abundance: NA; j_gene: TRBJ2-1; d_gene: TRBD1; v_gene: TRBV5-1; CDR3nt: TGCGCCAGCACCCGAGGCGGACAGGGGGGCTACAATGAGCAGTTCTTC; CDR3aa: CASTRGGQGGYNEQFF
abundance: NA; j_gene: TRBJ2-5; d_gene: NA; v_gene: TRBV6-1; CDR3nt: TGTGCCAGCAGTGAAGGACAGGTCGAGACCCAGTACTTC; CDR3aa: CASSEGQVETQYF
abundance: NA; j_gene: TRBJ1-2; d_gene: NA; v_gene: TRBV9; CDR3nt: TGTGCCAGCAGCCCCCGTGAGGGCTATGGCTACACCTTC; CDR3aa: CASSPREGYGYTF
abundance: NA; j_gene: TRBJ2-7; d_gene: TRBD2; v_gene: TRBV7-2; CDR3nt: TGTGCCAGCAGCCTTAGCGGGGGCCGACACTACGAGCAGTACTTC; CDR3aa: CASSLSGGRHYEQYF
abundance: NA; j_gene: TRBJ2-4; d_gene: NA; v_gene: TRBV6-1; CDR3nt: TGTGCCAGCAGTGATGGAGGAGCCAAAAACATTCAGTACTTC; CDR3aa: CASSDGGAKNIQYF
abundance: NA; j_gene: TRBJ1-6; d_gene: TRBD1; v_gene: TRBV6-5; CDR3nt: TGTGCCAGCAGTTACGACAGGGGGTCCTCACCCCTCCACTTT; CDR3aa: CASSYDRGSSPLHF
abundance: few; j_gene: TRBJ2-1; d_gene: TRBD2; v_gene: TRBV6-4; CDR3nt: TGTGCCAGCAGTGCCACGGGGGGGCTAGGTGAGCAGTTCTTC; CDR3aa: CASSATGGLGEQFF
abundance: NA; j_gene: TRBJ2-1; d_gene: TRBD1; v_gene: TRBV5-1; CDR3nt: TGCGCCAGCAGCGTGGACAGGGGGCCCCTACTCTCCTACAATGAGCAGTTCTTC; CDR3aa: CASSVDRGPLLSYNEQFF
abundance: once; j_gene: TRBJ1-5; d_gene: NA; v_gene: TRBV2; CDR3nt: TGTGCCAGCACAGACAGCGGGAATCAGCCCCAGCATTTT; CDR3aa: CASTDSGNQPQHF
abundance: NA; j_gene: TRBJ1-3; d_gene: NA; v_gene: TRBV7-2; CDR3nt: TGTGCCAGCAGCTTAGAGAGGACAGCTGGAAACACCATATATTTT; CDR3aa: CASSLERTAGNTIYF
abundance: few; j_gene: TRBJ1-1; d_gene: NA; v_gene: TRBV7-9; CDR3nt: TGTGCCAGCAGCGCCCGGCTTGTCGCTGAAGCTTTCTTT; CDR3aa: CASSARLVAEAFF
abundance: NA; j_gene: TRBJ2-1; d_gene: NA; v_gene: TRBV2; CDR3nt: TGTGCCAGCAGCAAGACTAGTAGTATCTACAATGAGCAGTTCTTC; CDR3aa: CASSKTSSIYNEQFF
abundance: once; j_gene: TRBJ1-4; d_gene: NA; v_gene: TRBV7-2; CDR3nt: TGTGCCAGCAGCTTAGTTGGCAGGGTAGGGGAAAAACTGTTTTTT; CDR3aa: CASSLVGRVGEKLFF
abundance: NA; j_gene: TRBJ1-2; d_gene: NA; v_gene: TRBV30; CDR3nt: TGTGCCTGGAGTGTCAGGAGGGCAGGGGCGTCCCCCCGCCATGGCTACACCTTC; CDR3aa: CAWSVRRAGASPRHGYTF